Described below is a single T cell receptor (beta chain) sequence and its context. Its cognate antigen is unknown. Data came from immunoSEQ multiplex PCR; TCRdb stores just in-frame clones and leaves some out. The sample includes 67,000 or so clones, around 86% of them seen just once. The sample originates from a study of lymphopenia after photon versus proton radiotherapy. Study-wide results and limits: A bigger post-nadir fall in TCR diversity correlated inversely with survival time in deceased patients. Only patients who died were analyzed for survival; proton advantage is unproven. After the lymphocyte nadir, photon-treated repertoires showed oligoclonal expansion, especially of CD8+ Temra cells. Proton therapy kept repertoires fairly stable, unlike photons, which gained effector/memory cells.

Trimming took 8 bases from V and 6 from J, leaving 14 bases between them. The CDR3 is 12 residues long. CDR1 is MNHEY and CDR2 is SVGAGI in the germline V gene. The genes are TRBV6-5 and TRBJ2-7, with D perhaps TRBD1 or TRBD2 (5 bases each). This TCR was sampled from an elderly man with esophageal cancer. Sequencing used peripheral blood, obtained from a patient treated with proton-based radiotherapy. In DNA form, the CDR3 reads TGTGCCAGCTGGGTTTCAGGGAGCGAGCAGTACTTC. This gives the protein CASWVSGSEQYF.